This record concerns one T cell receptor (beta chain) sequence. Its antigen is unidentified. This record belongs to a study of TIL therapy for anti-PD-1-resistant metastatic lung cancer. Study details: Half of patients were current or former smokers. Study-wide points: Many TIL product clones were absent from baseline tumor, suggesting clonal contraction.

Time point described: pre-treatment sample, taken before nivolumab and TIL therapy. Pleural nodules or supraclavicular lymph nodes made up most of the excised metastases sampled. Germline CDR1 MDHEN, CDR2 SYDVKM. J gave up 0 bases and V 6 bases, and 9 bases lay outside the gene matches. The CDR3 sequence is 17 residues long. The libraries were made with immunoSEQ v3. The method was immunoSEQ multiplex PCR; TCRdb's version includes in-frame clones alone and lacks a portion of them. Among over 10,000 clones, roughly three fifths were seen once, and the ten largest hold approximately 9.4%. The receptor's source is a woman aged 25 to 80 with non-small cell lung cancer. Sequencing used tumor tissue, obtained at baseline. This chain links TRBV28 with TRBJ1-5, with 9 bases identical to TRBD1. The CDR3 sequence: CASRIRQGVYSNQPQHF. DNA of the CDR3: TGTGCCAGCAGGATCAGACAGGGGGTTTATAGCAATCAGCCCCAGCATTTT.